The rows below give T cell receptor beta chains drawn from one sample of a study of OX40 agonist ivuxolimab in advanced cancers. Method: immunoSEQ multiplex PCR; TCRdb's copy keeps in-frame clones and lacks some. The sample lists 65,000 to 95,000 clones; around 83% were seen once. The sample here was CD4+ or CD8+ T cells sorted from blood, taken in a trial of the OX40 agonist ivuxolimab. These receptors all come from an adult with an advanced solid tumor such as melanoma, head and neck, liver or kidney cancer. The CDR3 runs from the conserved cysteine through the conserved F or W. The D gene is left open where the match is weak. Not every row has a clone size; where given, it reads once, few, many or a size class.

>NA|TRBJ1-2|NA|TRBV5-6
TGTGCCAGCAGCTTGGATTGGGGGGCTGGCGGCTACACCTTC
CASSLDWGAGGYTF
>NA|TRBJ1-4|few|TRBV7-2
TGTGCCAGCAGCCCCGCCGTCTCAACTAATGAAAAACTGTTTTTT
CASSPAVSTNEKLFF
>TRBD1|TRBJ2-5|NA|TRBV6-5
TGTGCCAGCAGGAGGGACAGCAAAGAGACCCAGTACTTC
CASRRDSKETQYF
>NA|TRBJ1-2|NA|TRBV28
TGTGCCAGCAGTCTATGGTACAGAGGCTATGGCTACACCTTC
CASSLWYRGYGYTF
>NA|TRBJ1-2|NA|TRBV19
TGTGCCAGTAGTGGAAGGCTCAACTATGGCTACACCTTC
CASSGRLNYGYTF
>TRBD1|TRBJ1-1|NA|TRBV7-9
TGTGCCAGCAGAGGAGGGGGCGCGGGAGCTTTCTTT
CASRGGGAGAFF
>NA|TRBJ1-5|NA|TRBV21-1
TGTGCCAGCAGCATTCTTACAGGAGGACGGCGCAATCAGCCCCAGCATTTT
CASSILTGGRRNQPQHF
>NA|TRBJ2-1|NA|TRBV11-3
TGTGCCAGCAGCTTAGGGGACACTTCCGGCTACAATGAGCAGTTCTTC
CASSLGDTSGYNEQFF
>NA|TRBJ2-5|NA|TRBV5-4
TGTGCCAGCAGCTCGGTTACAGGGATTGAGACCCAGTACTTC
CASSSVTGIETQYF
>NA|TRBJ2-7|NA|TRBV11-2
TGTGCCAGCAGCTTAGTAACAGACGGGTTCGAGCAGTACTTC
CASSLVTDGFEQYF